This T cell receptor (beta chain) came from a study of blood T cells in healthy people across ages. Points on this clonotype: The antigen remains undetermined.

Sample-barcoded 5' priming and a J-beta primer mix drove a second PCR of roughly 6 to 12 cycles. TCRdb passed the 5' RACE reads through MiXCR, listing each CDR3 protein once. The data hold 1.5 million to 2 million distinct CDR3 sequences, with 49% observed a single time. Germline V gene lookup returns CDR1 LGHNA and CDR2 YNFKEQ. Trimming pared 1 base from V and 1 base from J, leaving 8 bases between. This CDR3 spans 15 amino acids. Regarding the study as a whole: Roughly linear declines in TCR beta diversity per million T cells occurred with age. Calculation of diversity from one million T cells yielded estimates considered to be underestimates.

The sequenced material came from blood. This clonotype was obtained from a woman aged 40 to 49 in good health. The genes are TRBV4-2 and TRBJ1-5, with D maybe TRBD1 (5 bases). The CDR3 nucleotides are TGTGCCAGCAGCCAAGTGGCAGGGAGCAATCAGCCCCAGCATTTT. As protein: CASSQVAGSNQPQHF.